This TCR beta chain was found in a study of T cells in Graves' hyperthyroidism and ophthalmopathy. Turning to this clonotype: Its antigen is not identified.

Active moderate-to-severe ophthalmopathy, Clinical Activity Score at least 3, NOSPECS at least 4, under 3 months' duration. Clinical symptoms, serum thyroxine, TRAb, thyroid ultrasound and orbital computed tomography informed diagnoses. TCR beta CDR3 regions were amplified from RNA. First-round RT-PCR of the TCR CDR3 relied on the HTBI primer set. TCRdb itself ran the multiplex PCR reads through MiXCR, one entry per CDR3 protein. The data hold hundreds of thousands of distinct CDR3 sequences, with around 20% observed a single time. Study-level results: Most clonotypes expanded in the thyroid (above 0.001) were also present in blood.

The ends were cut back, 5 bases at V and 5 bases at J, with 13 bases in the middle. CDR1 is LNHDA, CDR2 SQIVND, per germline (reference sequence). This CDR3 has 14 amino acids. The origin of this receptor is a man in his forties with Graves' ophthalmopathy. V and J are TRBV19 and TRBJ2-1, with D perhaps matching TRBD2 (5 bases). The sample consisted of blood. The CDR3 here is CASSGGPRDNEQFF. The DNA of the CDR3 is TGTGCCAGTAGTGGAGGTCCTAGGGACAATGAGCAGTTCTTC.